The clone carrying this T cell receptor (beta chain) came up many times. Its target is unknown. This specimen comes from a study of T cells after yellow fever vaccination. Overall study: For low cell numbers, libraries were made with SMART-Seq v4 Ultra Low Input. Study-level results: Re-detected after boosting: most primary clones, 95% to 98% of CD4 and 88% of CD8.

Each CDR3 protein is one row after TCRdb ran MiXCR on the 5' RACE reads. The table lists around 320,000 distinct CDR3 sequences, around 10% of them singletons, with around 3.2% in the top ten. V was pared by 6 bases and J by 4 bases, with 15 bases between. CDR3 length equals 14 residues. Sequenced here: CD4+ T cells sorted from PBMCs, sampled 45 days after the yellow fever booster vaccination. The J gene is TRBJ1-1, the V gene TRBV12-3 or TRBV12-4, with a tentative D call TRBD1 (6 bases). This TCR was recovered from a man aged 18-30 years who received the YFV17D yellow fever vaccine. The DNA for the CDR3 is TGTGCCAGCAGCCTACAGGGTCAAGGCACTGAAGCTTTCTTT. Translation: CASSLQGQGTEAFF.